Given below is one TCR beta chain in context. Its antigen is still unknown. Researchers used genomic DNA as the template to profile TCR beta VDJ and CDR3. In TCRdb, the reads were re-called with MiXCR into one record per CDR3 protein. Counted here are about 220,000 distinct CDR3 sequences, around 32% occurring once; the ten biggest clones make up more than 0.95%. The entry originates in a study of CD8+CD57+ T cells in acquired aplastic anemia. Study-wide context: The study obtained an average of 3.2 ug of DNA from sorted CD4+ and CD8+ cells. Overall study findings and caveats: A significant difference in CD8+ Simpson's diversity between patients and controls was not found. Comparison of patients with controls identified about 27 shared CD8+ CDR3 sequences.

The CDR3 length is 14 residues. Germline V lookup: CDR1 MNHNS, CDR2 SASEGT. After removal of 7 bases from V and 5 bases from J, the junction contained 3 bases not matched to a gene. The chain recombines TRBV6-1 with TRBJ1-6, with 9 positions matching TRBD1. This TCR came from a human donor in good health, serving as a control. Sequencing input: sorted CD4+, CD8+, or CD8+CD57+ T cells (not recorded which) from PBMCs. CDR3 DNA: TGTGCCAGCATAAGGGACAGGGATAATTCACCCCTCCACTTT. As protein: CASIRDRDNSPLHF.